This TCR beta chain came from a study of CD8+CD57+ T cells in acquired aplastic anemia. Researchers used genomic DNA as the template to profile TCR beta VDJ and CDR3. Each CDR3 protein gets one entry after TCRdb re-called the reads with MiXCR. The data contain around 140,000 distinct CDR3 sequences, less than 45% of them seen just once; the ten biggest clones take up 8.4%. The ends lost 8 bases at V and 7 bases at J; junction bases unmatched: 6. The CDR3 spans 12 residues. CDR1 is ENHRY, CDR2 SYGVKD, per germline. With respect to this clonotype: No antigen is known for it.

Study-level results: A set of around 30 CD8+ CDR3 sequences was shared between patients and controls, and these sequences appeared highly expressed in patients.

The clonotype comes from a human donor in good health, serving as a control. V usage is TRBV10-3 and J usage is TRBJ1-2, with 8 bases lining up with TRBD1. The sequenced material came from sorted CD4+, CD8+, or CD8+CD57+ T cells (not recorded which) from PBMCs. The CDR3, as DNA: TGTGCCATCGAAGACAGGGGCCGTGGCTACACCTTC. The encoded protein is CAIEDRGRGYTF.